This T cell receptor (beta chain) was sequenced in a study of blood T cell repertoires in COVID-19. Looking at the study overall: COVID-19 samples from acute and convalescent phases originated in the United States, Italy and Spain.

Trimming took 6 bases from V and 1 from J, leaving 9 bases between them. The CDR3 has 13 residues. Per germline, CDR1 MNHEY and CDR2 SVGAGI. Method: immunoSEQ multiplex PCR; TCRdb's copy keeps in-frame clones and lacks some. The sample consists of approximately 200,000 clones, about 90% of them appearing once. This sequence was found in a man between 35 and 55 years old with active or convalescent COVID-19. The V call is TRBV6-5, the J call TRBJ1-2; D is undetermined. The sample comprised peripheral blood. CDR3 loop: CASSITDNYGYTF. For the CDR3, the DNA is TGTGCCAGCAGCATCACAGATAACTATGGCTACACCTTC.